Sequencing of this TCR beta chain was carried out in a study of control samples from healthy donors and cancer patients. Germline-derived CDR1 and CDR2 are MNHEY and SVGAGI. CDR3 length: 16 residues. V dropped 3 bases and J dropped 6; count of bases not matched to a gene: 7. Sequencing was performed with immunoSEQ multiplex PCR; in TCRdb, only in-frame clones are kept and a portion is missing. The sample includes some 100,000 clones, more than 85% of them seen just once. The TCR comes from a woman aged 50 to 60 in good health. The rearrangement joins TRBV6-5 to TRBJ2-1; TRBD2 matches at 11 bases. Sequenced input: blood. DNA of the CDR3: TGTGCCAGCAGTTATTCCGGACTAGCGGGCTCCAATGAGCAGTTCTTC. This translates into CASSYSGLAGSNEQFF.